These T cell receptor beta chains were read from a single sample in a study of cytomegalovirus exposure and HLA in healthy donors. Only in-frame clones appear in the TCRdb table, and some are missing; sequencing was by immunoSEQ multiplex PCR. This repertoire includes tens of thousands of clones. The sequencing input was PBMCs. These receptors came from a woman under 40 in good health and CMV-seropositive. CDR3s leave out the opening cysteine and the closing phenylalanine or tryptophan.

TRBV30 | AYQEGQFSYSYNEQF
TRBV18 | ASSDFYRDPNQPQH
TRBV30 | ASGQGVNEKLF
TRBV13 | ASSSRGTSGGDFYEQY
TRBV18 | ASSPTGVGANVLT
TRBV5-6 | ASSAAGVLYEQY
TRBV5-1 | ASSLAFSGNTIY
TRBV9 | ASSVAGDRDDEQF
TRBV6-4 | ASLRGAF
TRBV29-1 | SVDLAGSWEQY
TRBV4-1 | ASSHFTGGVYEQY
TRBV11-1 | ASSKTGREQF
TRBV4-1 | ASSQGGEGGKAF
TRBV20-1 | SAYRLDEQF
TRBV7-9 | ASSPPGTGAYEQY
TRBV2 | ASSEIFSQETQY
TRBV29-1 | SVVQGSTMNTEAF
TRBV29-1 | SVGTGGVTEAF
TRBV7-2 | ASSLGGTNPGELF
TRBV6-6 | ASSYPPGLYT
TRBV5-1 | ASSGGTGGTGELF
TRBV5-1 | ASSLEWGGQPQH
TRBV5-1 | ASSLAGHVYEQY
TRBV5-1 | ASSWGQRYTEAF
TRBV5-6 | ASSLASSFAYEQY
TRBV5-1 | ASSLADRVSEQY
TRBV5-5 | ASSSDRGNSPLH
TRBV5-4 | ASSLDRGRSDTQY
TRBV4-1 | ASSQAVGAGGQETQY
TRBV18 | ASSPLTGVYEQY
TRBV6-5 | ASRKTGHGRTEAF
TRBV19 | ASAHRVWGTEAF
TRBV2 | ASGTPNTDTQY
TRBV6-5 | ASSYRDREGYEQY
TRBV5-1 | ASSAQGLVYGYT
TRBV2 | ASKGTSGANEQF
TRBV4-2 | ASSLTAGDNSPLH
TRBV28 | ASSLNRVSYGYT
TRBV7-9 | ASRRLAGGPSLSDTTQY
TRBV27 | ASSYQGAGNEKLF
TRBV27 | ASSLGGGGYGYT
TRBV2 | ASSGITGSTDTQY